A single T cell receptor (beta chain) is shown here with its context. This specimen comes from a study of T cells in Graves' hyperthyroidism and ophthalmopathy. Regions amplified from RNA transcripts were the TCR beta CDR3 regions. The HTBI primer set drove a first-round RT-PCR of the TCR CDR3. TCRdb reprocessed the multiplex PCR reads via MiXCR and lists one record per CDR3 protein. This table holds hundreds of thousands of distinct CDR3 sequences, approximately 15% found once. The CDR3 is made up of 15 amino acids. The germline CDR1 and CDR2 sequences are MNHEY and SVGEGT. V lost 0 bases and J 3 bases, leaving 12 bases between the germline ends.

This TCR derives from a woman aged 35 to 49 with Graves' ophthalmopathy. The chain carries TRBV6-2 or TRBV6-3 and TRBJ2-7; D may be TRBD2 (5 bases). The source material was blood. As DNA, the CDR3 is TGTGCCAGCAGTTACTCGGATAGCGCGGACTACGAGCAGTACTTC. Translated: CASSYSDSADYEQYF.